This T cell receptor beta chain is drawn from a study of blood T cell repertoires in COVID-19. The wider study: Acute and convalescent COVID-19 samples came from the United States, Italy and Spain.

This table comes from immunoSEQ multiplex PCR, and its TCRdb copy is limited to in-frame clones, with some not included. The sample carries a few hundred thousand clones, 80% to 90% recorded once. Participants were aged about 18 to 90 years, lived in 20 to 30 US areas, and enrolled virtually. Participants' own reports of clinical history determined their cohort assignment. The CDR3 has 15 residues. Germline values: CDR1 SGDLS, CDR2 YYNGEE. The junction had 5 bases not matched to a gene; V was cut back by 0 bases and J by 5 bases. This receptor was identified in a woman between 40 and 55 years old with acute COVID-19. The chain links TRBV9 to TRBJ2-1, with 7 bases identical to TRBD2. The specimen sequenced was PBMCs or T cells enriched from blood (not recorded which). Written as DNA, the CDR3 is TGTGCCAGCAGCGTAGGAGTGACTAGCAACAATGAGCAGTTCTTC. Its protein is CASSVGVTSNNEQFF.